The 23 T cell receptor beta chains below all came from one sample that was sequenced in a study of blood T cell repertoires in COVID-19. TCRdb's table, derived via immunoSEQ multiplex PCR, lists solely in-frame clones and lacks some. This table has more than 150,000 clones, more than 85% appearing once. The specimen sequenced was peripheral blood. The source is a man between 18 and 35 years old with acute or convalescent COVID-19.

The gene calls are TRBV19 and TRBJ2-3; the D is unclear. This CDR3 comprises 13 residues. Looked up from germline, CDR1 is LNHDA and CDR2 is SQIVND (reference sequence). V lost 3 bases, J lost 0 bases, and 4 bases lay in between. Here the CDR3 reads CASSIQSTDTQYF. In DNA, the CDR3 is TGTGCCAGTAGTATTCAGAGCACAGATACGCAGTATTTT.

The CDR3 sequence: CASSLQEGNSPLHF. The CDR3 bases are TGTGCCAGCAGTTTACAGGAGGGAAATTCACCCCTCCACTTT. J is TRBJ1-6 and V is TRBV6-5; D might be TRBD1 (5 bases). The germline V gene has CDR1 MNHEY and CDR2 SVGAGI. The CDR3 contains 14 residues. Trimming cost V 4 bases and J 7 bases, with 11 bases left between them.

The rearrangement links TRBV19 to TRBJ2-3; D is possibly TRBD2 (6 bases). V was shortened by 1 base and J by 6 bases, with 17 bases between the two germline ends. The germline V gene encodes CDR1 LNHDA and CDR2 SQIVND (reference sequence). This CDR3 is 16 amino acids long. CDR3 sequence: CASSIAGGDLSDTQYF. CDR3 bases: TGTGCCAGTAGTATAGCAGGAGGGGACTTGAGCGATACGCAGTATTTT.

This clone occurred a few times. The genes are TRBV6-1 and TRBJ2-3; 9 bases are shared with TRBD2. The CDR3 has 15 residues. The V segment lost 1 base and the J segment 4 bases; nucleotides outside the gene matches: 3. Germline CDR1 MNHNS, CDR2 SASEGT. The CDR3 DNA is TGTGCCAGCAGTGAAGTTGGCGGGGGGGCAGATACGCAGTATTTT. Its protein is CASSEVGGGADTQYF.

Only one count was recorded for this clone. The chain employs TRBV15 and TRBJ1-6, with D perhaps matching TRBD1 (6 bases). With 0 bases removed from V and 7 bases from J, the gap between germline ends came to 25 bases. The CDR3 consists of 20 residues. Germline V lookup: CDR1 LNHNV, CDR2 YYDKDF (reference sequence). For the CDR3, the DNA is TGTGCCACCAGCAGAGATTGGGTGACCCAGGGTGGGGGGGCAAATTCACCCCTCCACTTT. Residues: CATSRDWVTQGGGANSPLHF.

V usage is TRBV28 and J usage is TRBJ1-6; D uncertain. Germline CDR1 is MDHEN and CDR2 is SYDVKM. The ends were cut back, 4 bases at V and 7 bases at J, with 14 bases in the middle. CDR3 length: 15 amino acids. The DNA for the CDR3 is TGTGCCAGCAGTTACGTGGAATTGAGGAATTCACCCCTCCACTTT. It encodes CASSYVELRNSPLHF.

The DNA for the CDR3 is TGTGCCAGTAGTGGAGATTTCTATGGCTACACCTTC. Protein sequence: CASSGDFYGYTF. The chain joins TRBV19 to TRBJ1-2; D gene uncertain. The CDR3 extends over 12 amino acids. Germline V gene sequence: CDR1 LNHDA, CDR2 SQIVND (reference sequence). Trimming shortened V by 5 bases and J by 4 bases, and 8 bases separated the two germline ends.

The genes are TRBV12-3 or TRBV12-4 and TRBJ1-1, with a tentative D call TRBD1 (6 bases). V shed 3 bases and J shed 11 bases, with 16 bases lying between them. This CDR3 contains 13 residues. CDR3 DNA sequence: TGTGCCAGCAGTTTTAGTGAGGGGGTGGCTGCTTTCTTT. Amino acid sequence: CASSFSEGVAAFF.

The chain is built from TRBV5-1 and TRBJ1-5; D might be TRBD1 (5 bases). From germline, CDR1 is SGHRS and CDR2 YFSETQ. The ends were cut back, 1 base at V and 1 base at J, with 9 bases in the middle. This CDR3 spans 15 amino acids. CDR3 residues: CASSLKTESNQPQHF. In DNA, the CDR3 is TGCGCCAGCAGCTTGAAGACAGAGAGCAATCAGCCCCAGCATTTT.

The chain employs TRBV5-5 and TRBJ1-5, with D maybe TRBD1 (6 bases). The CDR3 runs 15 residues. Germline lookup yields CDR1 SGHKS and CDR2 YYEKEE (reference sequence). Trimming cost V 6 bases and J 2 bases, with 15 bases left between them. This chain's CDR3 is CASNNGRQGNQPQHF. The CDR3 nucleotides are TGTGCCAGCAACAACGGCAGACAGGGCAATCAGCCCCAGCATTTT. The full variable domain, completed using reference TRBV5-5 and TRBJ1-5, is DAGVTQSPTHLIKTRGQQVTLRCSPISGHKSVSWYQQVLGQGPQFIFQYYEKEERGRGNFPDRFSARQFPNYSSELNVNALLLGDSALYLCASNNGRQGNQPQHFGDGTRLSIL.

The rearrangement links TRBV2 to TRBJ1-6; TRBD1 agrees at 7 bases. Trimming at V came to 8 bases and at J to 6 bases, leaving 19 bases not matched to a gene. Germline CDR1 is SNHLY and CDR2 is FYNNEI. There are 18 residues in the CDR3. CDR3: CASVKGAPKPRGNSPLHF. CDR3 sequence (DNA): TGTGCCAGCGTAAAGGGGGCCCCGAAACCCCGTGGTAATTCACCCCTCCACTTT.

This sequence joins TRBV6-6 and TRBJ1-1; D perhaps matches TRBD1 (5 bases). The CDR3 runs 13 residues. Trimming cost V 9 bases and J 7 bases, with 18 bases left between them. Germline V lookup: CDR1 MNHNY, CDR2 SVGAGI (reference sequence). The CDR3 is CASNRGHNYEAFF. CDR3 DNA: TGTGCCAGTAACCGCGGACATAACTATGAAGCTTTCTTT.

The gene calls are TRBV27 and TRBJ2-3; D call uncertain. The CDR3 contains 13 residues. Germline CDR1 and CDR2: MNHEY and SMNVEV (reference sequence). V lost 2 bases and J 6 bases, leaving 9 bases between the germline ends. As DNA, the CDR3 is TGTGCCAGCAGTTTAGGCCCCGGGGATACGCAGTATTTT. This codes for CASSLGPGDTQYF.

CDR3 residues: CASSLSPSPDTQYF. CDR3 DNA: TGTGCCAGCAGCTTGAGTCCTTCCCCCGATACGCAGTATTTT. This chain uses TRBV7-2 with TRBJ2-3, with D hard to call. V lost 3 bases to trimming and J lost 6 bases, with 13 bases between them. CDR1 SGHTA and CDR2 FQGNSA come from the germline V gene. The CDR3 has 14 residues.

Written as DNA, the CDR3 is TGTGCCAGCAGTGAGACTGGGACTAGGTTAAAGGAGACCCAGTACTTC. This sequence encodes CASSETGTRLKETQYF. The V gene is TRBV6-1, the J gene TRBJ2-5, with TRBD2 identical over 8 bases. The CDR3 spans 16 residues. CDR1 is MNHNS, CDR2 SASEGT, per germline. Trimming cost V 3 bases and J 5 bases; bases outside gene matches: 11.

The rearrangement joins TRBV19 to TRBJ1-5; perhaps TRBD1 as D (5 bases). Trimming stripped 7 bases from V and 0 bases from J, with 13 bases between. Germline V CDR1 and CDR2: LNHDA, SQIVND (reference sequence). This CDR3 comprises 15 residues. The CDR3: CASTLGAYSNQPQHF. In DNA form, the CDR3 reads TGTGCCAGTACATTAGGGGCTTATAGCAATCAGCCCCAGCATTTT.

V is TRBV7-9 and J is TRBJ2-3, with 10 bases identical to TRBD2. Unmatched junction bases numbered 13, after V lost 5 bases and J lost 5 bases. The germline gives CDR1 SEHNR, CDR2 FQNEAQ (reference sequence). The CDR3 is made up of 17 amino acids. The CDR3 here is CASSLTLSSGGRDTQYF. DNA for the CDR3: TGTGCCAGCAGCCTAACTCTTTCTAGCGGGGGACGAGATACGCAGTATTTT. Filled out from reference TRBV7-9 and TRBJ2-3, the complete variable domain reads DTGVSQNPRHKITKRGQNVTFRCDPISEHNRLYWYRQTLGQGPEFLTYFQNEAQLEKSRLLSDRFSAERPKGSFSTLEIQRTEQGDSAMYLCASSLTLSSGGRDTQYFGPGTRLTVL.

V usage is TRBV18 and J usage is TRBJ2-3, with a weak D call TRBD1 (6 bases). With 1 base removed from V and 0 bases from J, the gap between germline ends came to 17 bases. CDR3 size: 18 residues. The V gene's germline CDR1 is KGHSH and CDR2 LQKENI. The CDR3 here is CASSPRGPSSSSTDTQYF. CDR3 DNA: TGTGCCAGCTCACCACGGGGGCCTTCAAGCTCTAGCACAGATACGCAGTATTTT.

The chain joins TRBV9 to TRBJ1-4; D gene ambiguous. The CDR3 has 16 amino acids. Trimming pared 0 bases from V and 6 bases from J, leaving 15 bases between. CDR1 SGDLS and CDR2 YYNGEE come from the germline V gene. Here the CDR3 DNA reads TGTGCCAGCAGCGTAGCGGTGGAGCCCCCCCATGAAAAACTGTTTTTT. It yields the protein CASSVAVEPPHEKLFF.

The chain joins TRBV7-2 to TRBJ2-5; possible D gene TRBD1, 6 bases. Between the trimmed V and J ends, which lost 8 bases and 5 bases, there was a span of 15 bases. This CDR3 region has 13 residues. CDR1 is SGHTA, CDR2 FQGNSA, per germline. The chain's CDR3 is CASAQGRVETQYF. DNA of the CDR3: TGTGCCAGCGCTCAGGGGCGTGTTGAGACCCAGTACTTC.

The gene calls are TRBV12-3 or TRBV12-4 and TRBJ1-2; 9 bases fit TRBD1. The CDR3 covers 13 residues. V shed 5 bases, J shed 5 bases, and the junction held 3 bases outside the gene matches. The CDR3: CASSTGGLYGYTF. DNA of the CDR3: TGTGCCAGCAGTACAGGGGGCCTGTATGGCTACACCTTC.

In its sample, this clone was seen a few times. The CDR3 reads CASSIAQGTNYGYTF. The DNA of the CDR3 is TGTGCCAGTAGTATAGCACAGGGAACTAACTATGGCTACACCTTC. The rearrangement links TRBV19 to TRBJ1-2; possible D gene TRBD1, 6 bases. V gave up 1 base and J gave up 0 bases, with 9 bases separating them. The CDR3 is 15 amino acids. Looked up from germline, CDR1 is LNHDA and CDR2 is SQIVND (reference sequence).

The sample holds a few counts of this clone. V and J are TRBV28 and TRBJ2-7; 9 bases match TRBD1. The CDR3 has 18 residues. CDR1 is MDHEN, CDR2 SYDVKM, per germline. Trimming removed 5 bases from V and 0 bases from J; junction bases left unmatched: 14. DNA for the CDR3: TGTGCCAGCAGTCCCCTCGGGGGGACAGGGAAGCTCTCCTACGAGCAGTACGTC. Amino acid sequence: CASSPLGGTGKLSYEQYV.